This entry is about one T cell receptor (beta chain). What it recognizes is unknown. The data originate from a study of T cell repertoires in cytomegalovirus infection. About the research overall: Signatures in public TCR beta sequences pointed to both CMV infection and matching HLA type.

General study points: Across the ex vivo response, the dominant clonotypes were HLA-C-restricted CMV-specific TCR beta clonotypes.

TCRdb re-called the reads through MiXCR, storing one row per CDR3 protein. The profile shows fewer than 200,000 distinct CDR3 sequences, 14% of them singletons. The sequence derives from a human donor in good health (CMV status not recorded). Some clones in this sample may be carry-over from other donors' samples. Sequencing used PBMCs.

In DNA, the CDR3 is TGTGCCAGCCGCGAGATCGATCAGCCCCAGCATTTT. It specifies CASREIDQPQHF. The rearrangement uses TRBV19 and TRBJ1-5; D gene ambiguous. Germline CDR1 LNHDA, CDR2 SQIVND (reference sequence). Between the trimmed V and J ends, which lost 9 bases and 5 bases, there was a span of 11 bases. The CDR3 runs to 12 residues.